This T cell receptor (beta chain) was captured in a study of human T cells and chemical hapten exposure (dated by TCRdb to the early 2020s). Describing the broader study: Libraries were pooled for sequencing, and per-sample TCR yields varied mainly because of small differences in library volumes within the pool. From each blood RNA sample, both TCR alpha and TCR beta chains were sequenced. Peripheral blood TCR repertoire changes were tracked in vivo in alopecia patients during primary and secondary sensitization to the hapten diphenylcyclopropenone (DPC).

Reading the label with the study, this specimen's time point is: healthy volunteer bleed at 2 weeks. Total RNA was extracted from unfractionated whole blood that had been collected in Tempus Blood RNA tubes. Five or six healthy volunteers served as TCR sequencing controls and were bled at day 0, 2 weeks and 6 weeks. Library preparation was by RACE. Sequencing relied on a NextSeq 500. During library preparation, unique molecular identifiers were attached to individual cDNA molecules so that TCRs could be counted in a quantitative, reproducible way. Regarding the original processing steps: The median number of TCRs per sample was over 85,000, ranging from roughly 23,224 to 690,600. The Decombinator software suite was used to annotate the V, J and CDR3 of the TCR reads. For the PS versus PT1 abundance plots, all samples were subsampled to the same number of TCRs (28,000). TCRs were defined as expanded if absent before sensitization and observed at least eight times at the 2-week time point. In TCRdb, the public reads were trimmed at Q25 with fastp and aligned with MiXCR, with productive beta chains retained. A single entry per CDR3 protein holds the most common genes and DNA from its merged rows. The V and J calls and clone size come from TCRdb's table, not from the authors' own analysis. The sample table holds 25,000 to 35,000 distinct CDR3 sequences, of which about 7% were seen once. The ten largest clones capture under 10% of the sample.

What the research found in general, with its limitations: DPC sensitization did not change the number of TCRs with a frequency above 1 in 1000, and there was no evidence of changes in global repertoire structure. Repeated subsampling changed both the strength of the expansion versus patch-test correlation and the threshold at which the correlation became significant.

This clonotype was counted many times. The specificity of this receptor is unknown. No quality values exist for individual bases; no much larger clone is one base distant. For this chain, trimming is 6 bases at the V end and 0 bases at the J end, and the number of junction bases without a gene match is 4. The CDR3 measures 16 amino acids from cysteine to phenylalanine. The kept DNA is CDR3 alone, 48 bases in frame from the first base. Sequencing was carried out using whole blood. This TCR derives from a human donor in good health. Some clones in this sample may be carry-over from other donors' samples. The rearrangement combines TRBV12-3 or TRBV12-4 with TRBJ2-3; 12 bases in the middle match TRBD2. CDR3 protein: CASSGLAGRSTDTQYF. The nucleotide sequence reads as follows: TGTGCCAGCAGCGGACTAGCGGGGAGAAGCACAGATACGCAGTATTTT.